This T cell receptor (beta chain) was recovered during a study of shared clonotypes between healthy human individuals. Broader study findings: Naive subsets typically showed greater estimated richness than memory subsets. Sampling was confined to blood; repertoires within tissues likely differ.

Here immunoSEQ multiplex PCR was the method, and the copy in TCRdb shows in-frame clones only, minus some. The data contain millions of clones, more than 80% of them seen just once; the ten biggest clones take up 0.11% to 0.15%. Germline V lookup: CDR1 SGHRS, CDR2 YFSETQ. The ends lost 4 bases at V and 0 bases at J; junction bases unmatched: 8. The CDR3 consists of 16 residues. On this clone itself: Its antigen is not known.

The sample taken for sequencing was naive CD4+ T cells sorted from blood. Subset reported: CD45RA+ positively selected. This sequence joins TRBV5-1 and TRBJ1-1, with 8 bases fitting TRBD1. This TCR was sampled from a man aged 18 to 30 in good health. CDR3 nucleotides: TGCGCCAGCAGCATAGACAGGGGCGTCATGAACACTGAAGCTTTCTTT. It yields the protein CASSIDRGVMNTEAFF.